This TCR beta chain derives from a study of technical replicates of blood from several donors. Profiled with immunoSEQ multiplex PCR; TCRdb holds only in-frame clones, not every one. Counted here are 85,000 to 100,000 clones, around 95% occurring once; the ten biggest clones make up over 0.25%. The CDR3 consists of 15 residues. Germline V CDR1 and CDR2: MNHEY, SMNVEV (reference sequence). V lost 3 bases, J lost 3 bases, and 1 base stayed unmatched. The specimen was T cells isolated from PBMCs. The V and J genes are TRBV27 and TRBJ2-7; 14 bases line up with TRBD2. This clonotype originated in a human donor in good health. CDR3 in amino acids: CASSFGLAGGYEQYF. The CDR3 coding sequence is TGTGCCAGCAGTTTCGGACTAGCGGGAGGCTACGAGCAGTACTTC.